The sequence of this TCR beta chain was determined in a study of blood T cell repertoires in COVID-19. Overall study: Samples taken during acute and convalescent COVID-19 were collected in the United States, Italy and Spain.

The study recruited people aged roughly 18 to 95 years across around 24 US areas. CDR3 length: 13 residues. Germline assignment: CDR1 KGHDR and CDR2 SFDVKD. V shed 6 bases, J shed 5 bases, and the junction held 4 bases outside the gene matches. Sequencing used immunoSEQ multiplex PCR; TCRdb keeps in-frame clones, though not all of them. This table has about 240,000 clones, about 90% appearing once. The sequenced material came from PBMCs or T cells enriched from blood (not recorded which). The chain links TRBV24-1 to TRBJ2-5; 8 bases agree with TRBD2. The TCR was taken from a woman between 40 and 50 years old with acute COVID-19. CDR3 in DNA: TGTGCCACCAGTCCAGCGGGAGTGGAGACCCAGTACTTC. Translated: CATSPAGVETQYF.